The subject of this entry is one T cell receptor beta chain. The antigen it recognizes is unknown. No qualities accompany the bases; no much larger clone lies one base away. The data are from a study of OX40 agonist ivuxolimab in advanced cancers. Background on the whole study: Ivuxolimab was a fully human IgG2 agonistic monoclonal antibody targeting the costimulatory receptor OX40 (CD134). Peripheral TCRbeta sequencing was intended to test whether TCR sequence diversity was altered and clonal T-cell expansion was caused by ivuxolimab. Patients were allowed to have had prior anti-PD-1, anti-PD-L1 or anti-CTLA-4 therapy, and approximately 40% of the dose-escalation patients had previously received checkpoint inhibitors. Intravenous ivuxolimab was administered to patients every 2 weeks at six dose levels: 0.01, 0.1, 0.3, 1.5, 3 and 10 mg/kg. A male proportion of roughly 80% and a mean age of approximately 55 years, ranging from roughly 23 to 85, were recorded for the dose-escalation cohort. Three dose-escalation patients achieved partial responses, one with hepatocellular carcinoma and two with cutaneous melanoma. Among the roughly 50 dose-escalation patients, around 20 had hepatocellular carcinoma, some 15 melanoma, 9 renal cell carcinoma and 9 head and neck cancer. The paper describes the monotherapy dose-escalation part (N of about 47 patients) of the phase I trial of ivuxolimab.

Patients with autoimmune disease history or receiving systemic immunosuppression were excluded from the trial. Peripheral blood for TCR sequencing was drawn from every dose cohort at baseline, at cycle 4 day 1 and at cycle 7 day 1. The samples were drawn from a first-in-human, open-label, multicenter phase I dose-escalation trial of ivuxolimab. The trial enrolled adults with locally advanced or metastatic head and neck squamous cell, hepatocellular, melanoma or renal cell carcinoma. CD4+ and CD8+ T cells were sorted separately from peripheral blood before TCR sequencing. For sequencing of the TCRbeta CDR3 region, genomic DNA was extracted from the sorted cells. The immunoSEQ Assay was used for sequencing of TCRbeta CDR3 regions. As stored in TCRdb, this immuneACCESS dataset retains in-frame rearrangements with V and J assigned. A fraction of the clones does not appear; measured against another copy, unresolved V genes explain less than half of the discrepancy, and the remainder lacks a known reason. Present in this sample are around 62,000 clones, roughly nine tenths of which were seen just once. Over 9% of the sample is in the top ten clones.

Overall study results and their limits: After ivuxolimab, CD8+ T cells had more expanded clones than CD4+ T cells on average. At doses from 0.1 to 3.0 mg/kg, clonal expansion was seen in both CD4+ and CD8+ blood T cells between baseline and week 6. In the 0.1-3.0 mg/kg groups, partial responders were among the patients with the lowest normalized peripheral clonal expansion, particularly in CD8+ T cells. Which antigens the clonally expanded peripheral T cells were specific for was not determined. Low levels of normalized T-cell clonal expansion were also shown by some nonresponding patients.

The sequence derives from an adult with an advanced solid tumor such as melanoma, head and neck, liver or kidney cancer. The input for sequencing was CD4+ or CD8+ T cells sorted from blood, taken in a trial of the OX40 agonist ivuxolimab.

The nucleotides are TGCGCCAGCAGCTTGGGGTCTCGGAATCTAGCCTACGAGCAGTACTTC. Translated, it gives CASSLGSRNLAYEQYF. The sequence links TRBV5-1 to TRBJ2-7, with the D gene not confidently named. CDR1 is given as SGHRS and CDR2 as YFSETQ, both from the germline V gene. V and J lose 0 bases and 2 bases, and a span of 15 bases separates them. Spanning cysteine to phenylalanine, the CDR3 consists of 16 amino acids. The retained sequence is limited to the CDR3, 48 bases, with the frame set at the first base.